This entry concerns a single TCR beta chain. Its antigen specificity is not known. The input lacks base qualities; no much larger clone sits a single base away. This record belongs to a study of CD8+ T cells in alopecia areata (dated by TCRdb to 2017 to 2018). Turning to the overall study: Treated patients were enrolled in an open-label pilot trial of oral tofacitinib at 5 to 10 mg twice daily for moderate-to-severe alopecia areata. Tofacitinib was administered for 6 to 18 months, and 6 months of follow-up off drug were then conducted to assess delayed response and recurrence. In treated patients, disease severity was measured using the SALT score, which gives the percentage of scalp surface area affected. The study used high-throughput TCRbeta sequencing to examine T cell clonal expansion in alopecia areata, in both the C3H/HeJ mouse model and human patients. In humans, TCRbeta sequencing was performed on scalp tissue and on sorted CD4+ and CD8+ peripheral blood T cells from healthy controls and from patients with patchy or totalis/universalis alopecia areata. Biopsies were taken from tofacitinib-treated patients at baseline and again at 4 and 24 weeks into treatment, and several of those patients also had a later scalp biopsy. Scalp clonality was compared across normal scalp (n=4), patchy alopecia areata scalp (n=8), and alopecia totalis/universalis scalp (n=8). RNA was extracted with the PAXgene miRNA kit for fixed scalp, the miRNeasy kit for PBMCs, and the RNeasy kit for mouse skin. Amplification of TCRbeta CDR3 regions was done by immunoSEQ multiplex PCR using 35 Vbeta forward primers and 13 Jbeta reverse primers. Study-wide findings and limitations: Compared with normal scalp, lesional scalp, particularly in alopecia totalis/universalis, had higher clonality and more expanded CD8+ clones, which suggests antigenic drive. Because the treated cohort was small and had only one nonresponder, larger studies are needed to examine links between baseline CD8+ expansion and response. Shared TCR sequences between patients were less evident than in mice, which may be partly attributable to HLA diversity in the patient population. Tofacitinib significantly lowered scalp clonality and the number of expanded CD8+ clones among the top 100 scalp clones. Scalp TCR repertoire analysis is complicated because resident alphabeta T cells in normal human skin are also sequenced, whereas mouse skin is dominated by gammadelta T cells. During tofacitinib treatment, many expanded lesional clones stuck around in both scalp and blood, and this persistence may partly explain why relapse happens after treatment is stopped.

What the time point label conveys for this sample: around 28 days on oral tofacitinib. The treatment or condition label on this specimen signifies: oral pan-JAK inhibitor, 5-10 mg twice daily. From alopecia areata patients, peripheral blood was collected along with lesional scalp punch biopsies. After PBMCs were isolated by density centrifugation and stained for CD3, CD4 and CD8, a FACSAria was used to sort CD4+ and CD8+ T cells. The protocol used for the library was the immunoSEQ multiplex PCR assay. RNA was extracted from all samples and reverse transcribed into cDNA as template for TCR sequencing. SuperScript III was used to make first-strand cDNA, primed with a 2:1 mix of oligo-dT and random hexamers. A synthetic immune receptor repertoire was used to gauge amplification bias, and whatever bias remained was removed computationally. Under the source paper's analysis protocol: Raw reads were preprocessed to remove errors, and CDR3 was defined according to IMGT conventions as the region from the conserved cysteine to phenylalanine. Clonality was computed by normalizing Shannon entropy by log2 of the number of productive unique TCRs and subtracting the result from 1. CD4 or CD8 identity of scalp clones was inferred by cross-referencing scalp TCRbeta sequences with sorted blood CD4 and CD8 repertoires. TCRdb carries this immuneACCESS record with in-frame sequences only. Its versions omit some clonotypes, under half of them owing to an unresolved V gene in the studies checked, with the rest unexplained. V and J calls and clone size follow that table, whereas D and trimming were derived from the DNA. This sample holds more than 90,000 clones; 60% to 65% were observed only once. The biggest ten clones account for about 14% of the sample.

V is pared back by 5 bases and J by 8 bases, with 15 bases lying between the germline termini. The CDR3 sequence holds 13 residues, the cysteine and phenylalanine included. Just CDR3 DNA is preserved here, 39 bases in frame from base 1. The germline V gene (reference sequence) yields MNHEY for CDR1 and SMNVEV for CDR2. The sequence derives from a human donor with alopecia areata. The chain is encoded by TRBV27 joined to TRBJ1-2; 6 matching bases give a weak D call of TRBD1. Source: CD8+ T cells sorted from blood, taken at week 4, from a patient treated with tofacitinib. The DNA reads TGTGCCAGCAGTACCAGGGGCAGTGGAGGCTACACCTTC. Translated, it reads CASSTRGSGGYTF.